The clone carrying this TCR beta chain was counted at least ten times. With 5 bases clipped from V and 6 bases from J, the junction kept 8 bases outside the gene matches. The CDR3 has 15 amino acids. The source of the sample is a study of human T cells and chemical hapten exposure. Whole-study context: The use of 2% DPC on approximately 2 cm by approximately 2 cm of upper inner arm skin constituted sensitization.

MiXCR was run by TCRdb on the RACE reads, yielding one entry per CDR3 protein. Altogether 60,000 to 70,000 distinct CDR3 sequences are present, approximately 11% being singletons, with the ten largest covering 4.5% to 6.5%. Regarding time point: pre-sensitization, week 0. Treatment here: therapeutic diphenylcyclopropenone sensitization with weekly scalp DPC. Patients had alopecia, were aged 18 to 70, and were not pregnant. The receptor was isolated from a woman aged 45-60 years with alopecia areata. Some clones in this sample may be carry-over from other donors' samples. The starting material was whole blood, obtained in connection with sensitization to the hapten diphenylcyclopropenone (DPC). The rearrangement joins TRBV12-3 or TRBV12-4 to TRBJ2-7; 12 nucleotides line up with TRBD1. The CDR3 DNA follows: TGTGCCAGCAGTCCGGGACAGGGGGCTTCGGGCGAGCAGTACTTC. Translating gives CASSPGQGASGEQYF.